The sequence of this TCR beta chain was determined in a study of shared clonotypes between healthy human individuals. Study-level points and caveats: Few donors limited the genetic and exposure-history diversity represented.

This CDR3 has 16 residues. The J segment lost 3 bases and the V segment lost 3 bases, leaving 8 bases of the junction unmatched. Per the germline V gene, CDR1 is MGHRA and CDR2 is YSYEKL. The CD4+ fraction was divided into a CD45RA+ naive subset and a CD45RA-negative memory subset. Sequenced by immunoSEQ multiplex PCR; TCRdb stores in-frame clones only, minus some. The profile shows about 2.4 million clones, 90% to 95% of them singletons. Notes on this clone: Antigen specificity is unknown.

The source of this sequence is a young man in good health. Some clones in this sample may be carry-over from other donors' samples. The material sequenced was naive CD4+ T cells from PBMCs. Subset reported: CD45RA+ positively selected. The V call is TRBV4-1, the J call TRBJ2-4; the match to TRBD1 covers 7 bases. DNA for the CDR3: TGCGCCAGCAGCCATCCCCAGGCAGGGGGCAAAAACATTCAGTACTTC. It is translated as CASSHPQAGGKNIQYF.